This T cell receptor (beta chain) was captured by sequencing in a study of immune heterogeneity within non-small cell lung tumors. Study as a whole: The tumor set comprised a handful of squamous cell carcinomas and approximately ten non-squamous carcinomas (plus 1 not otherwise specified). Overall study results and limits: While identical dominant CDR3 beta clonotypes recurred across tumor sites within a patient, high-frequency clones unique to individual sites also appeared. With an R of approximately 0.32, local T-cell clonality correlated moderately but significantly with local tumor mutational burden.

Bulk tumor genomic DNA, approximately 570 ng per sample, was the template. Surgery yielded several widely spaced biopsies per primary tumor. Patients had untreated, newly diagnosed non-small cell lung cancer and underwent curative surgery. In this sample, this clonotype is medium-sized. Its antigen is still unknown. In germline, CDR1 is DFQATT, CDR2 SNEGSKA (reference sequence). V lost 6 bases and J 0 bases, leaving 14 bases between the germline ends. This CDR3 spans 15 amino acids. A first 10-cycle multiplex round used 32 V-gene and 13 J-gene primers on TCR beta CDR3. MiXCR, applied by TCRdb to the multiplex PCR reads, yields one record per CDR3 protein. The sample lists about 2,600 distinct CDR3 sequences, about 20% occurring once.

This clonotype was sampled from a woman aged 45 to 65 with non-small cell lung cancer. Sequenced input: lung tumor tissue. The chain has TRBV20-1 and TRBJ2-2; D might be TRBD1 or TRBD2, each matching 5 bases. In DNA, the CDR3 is TGCAGTGCCGCTCCGGGGCGGACGAACACCGGGGAGCTGTTTTTT. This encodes CSAAPGRTNTGELFF.